This T cell receptor (beta chain) was observed in a study of cytomegalovirus exposure and HLA in healthy donors. Study-wide findings and caveats: By a later analysis, the bulk of CMV-associated TCR beta chains appeared HLA-restricted.

The CDR3 extends over 16 amino acids. V shed 7 bases, J shed 0 bases, and the junction held 7 bases outside the gene matches. Germline loops: CDR1 SGHAT, CDR2 FQNNGV. Remarks on this clone: What it recognizes is unknown.

Healthy bone marrow donors supplied every sample. The PCR used 60 Vbeta and 13 Jbeta primers. Some clones are missing from TCRdb's copy, which holds only in-frame ones; the method was immunoSEQ multiplex PCR. The table lists under 200,000 clones, 80% of them singletons. Sequencing used PBMCs. V and J are TRBV11-2 and TRBJ2-7; 12 bases are shared with TRBD2. This clonotype was obtained from a middle-aged man in good health and CMV-seronegative. DNA of the CDR3: TGTGCCAGCACCCAAGGACTAGCGGGGAACTCCTACGAGCAGTACTTC. It specifies CASTQGLAGNSYEQYF.